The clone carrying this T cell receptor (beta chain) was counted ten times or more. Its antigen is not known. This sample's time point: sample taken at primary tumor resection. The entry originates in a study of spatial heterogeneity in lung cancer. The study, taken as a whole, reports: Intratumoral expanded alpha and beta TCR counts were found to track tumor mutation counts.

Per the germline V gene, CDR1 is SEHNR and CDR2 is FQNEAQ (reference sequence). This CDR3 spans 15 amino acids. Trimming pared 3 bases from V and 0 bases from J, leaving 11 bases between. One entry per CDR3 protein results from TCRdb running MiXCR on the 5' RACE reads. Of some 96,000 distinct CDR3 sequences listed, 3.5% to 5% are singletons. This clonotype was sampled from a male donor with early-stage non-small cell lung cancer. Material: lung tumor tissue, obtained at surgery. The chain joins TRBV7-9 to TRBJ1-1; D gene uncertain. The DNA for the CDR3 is TGTGCCAGCAGCTTGTATACGGGGTTGAACACTGAAGCTTTCTTT. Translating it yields CASSLYTGLNTEAFF.